A single sample gave rise to the 12 T cell receptor beta chains below, sequenced in a study of blood T cell repertoires in COVID-19. Produced via immunoSEQ multiplex PCR; TCRdb's table is partial and in-frame only. The table has roughly 260,000 clones, about 89% seen once; the top ten hold over 2%. The sample consisted of peripheral blood. The source is a woman aged 50 to 60 with acute or convalescent COVID-19.

The CDR3 region is CASSHRDEQFF. The CDR3 coding sequence is TGTGCCAGCAGTCACCGGGATGAGCAGTTCTTC. This chain connects TRBV28 to TRBJ2-1; D is undetermined. This CDR3 comprises 11 residues. Germline V gives CDR1 MDHEN, CDR2 SYDVKM. Deletions cut 5 bases from V and 8 bases from J, with 7 bases between.

The chain joins TRBV29-1 to TRBJ2-3, with D unresolved. Germline CDR1 and CDR2: SQVTM and ANQGSEA. Trimming removed 3 bases from V and 2 bases from J, with 9 bases in between. The length of the CDR3 is 13 residues. The CDR3 protein is CSVDRSYTDTQYF. The CDR3 DNA is TGCAGCGTTGATAGAAGTTACACAGATACGCAGTATTTT.

The chain combines TRBV5-6 with TRBJ2-2, with D possibly TRBD1 on 6 matching bases. Germline CDR1 and CDR2: SGHDT and YYEEEE. Trimming pared 4 bases from V and 1 base from J, leaving 11 bases between. This CDR3 spans 15 amino acids. CDR3 sequence: CASSPPDRNTGELFF. The CDR3 DNA reads as TGTGCCAGCAGCCCCCCGGACAGGAACACCGGGGAGCTGTTTTTT.

With regard to this clone: One junction end disagrees with the germline gene, perhaps due to a read error. The chain is built from TRBV7-7 and TRBJ2-2; 7 nucleotides agree with TRBD1. Germline values: CDR1 SSHAT, CDR2 FNYEAQ (reference sequence). This CDR3 is 12 amino acids long. In nucleotides, the CDR3 is TGTGCTAGCAGCCAGGGGGCCGGGGAGCTGTTTTTT. Amino acid sequence: CASSQGAGELFF.

Only a few counts were recorded for this clone. CDR3 DNA: TGTGCCAGTACTGGTCCGGCCAGGGACACCGGGGAGCTGTTTTTT. Protein product: CASTGPARDTGELFF. The V call is TRBV19, the J call TRBJ2-2, with a possible D match to TRBD1 (5 bases). The CDR3 is made up of 15 amino acids. The germline CDR1 and CDR2 sequences are LNHDA and SQIVND (reference sequence). The V end lost 7 bases, the J end lost 3 bases, and 15 bases lay between the germline ends.

This chain uses TRBV27 with TRBJ2-3, with D possibly matching TRBD2 (6 bases). Trimming left V 7 bases short and J 0 bases short, with 14 bases between. This CDR3 is built from 15 residues. Germline V gene data show CDR1 as MNHEY and CDR2 as SMNVEV (reference sequence). The chain's CDR3 is CASTAWGESTDTQYF. In nucleotides, the CDR3 is TGTGCCAGCACCGCGTGGGGGGAAAGCACAGATACGCAGTATTTT.

V usage is TRBV9 and J usage is TRBJ2-3; 9 positions agree with TRBD2. Per germline, CDR1 SGDLS and CDR2 YYNGEE. The CDR3 extends over 16 amino acids. V lost 7 bases to trimming and J lost 0 bases; unmatched junction nucleotides: 9. CDR3 in DNA: TGTGCCAGCTCGAGTAGCGGGAGTGATAGCACAGATACGCAGTATTTT. Translated: CASSSSGSDSTDTQYF. The whole variable domain, filled in from reference TRBV9 and TRBJ2-3, reads DSGVTQTPKHLITATGQRVTLRCSPRSGDLSVYWYQQSLDQGLQFLIQYYNGEERAKGNILERFSAQQFPDLHSELNLSSLELGDSALYFCASSSSGSDSTDTQYFGPGTRLTVL.

This clone was observed once. This rearrangement joins TRBV27 to TRBJ2-3; weak D call: TRBD2 (5 bases). This CDR3 spans 16 amino acids. V lost 3 bases and J lost 1, with 14 bases in between. The V gene's germline CDR1 is MNHEY and CDR2 SMNVEV (reference sequence). CDR3 protein: CASSLDSYGRTDTQYF. CDR3 DNA: TGTGCCAGCAGTTTGGACTCTTATGGGCGCACAGATACGCAGTATTTT.

This chain links TRBV6-1 with TRBJ1-5; D call uncertain. There are 13 residues in the CDR3. V was cut by 2 bases and J by 4 bases, with 6 bases left in between. Looked up from germline, CDR1 is MNHNS and CDR2 is SASEGT. Written as DNA, the CDR3 is TGTGCCAGCAGTGAAATTACAAATCAGCCCCAGCATTTT. Translating gives CASSEITNQPQHF.

This chain joins TRBV28 and TRBJ1-5; D may be TRBD1 (6 bases). This CDR3 is 14 amino acids long. CDR1 is MDHEN, CDR2 SYDVKM, per germline. V shed 4 bases and J shed 3 bases, with 10 bases lying between them. CDR3: CASSYTGTNQPQHF. CDR3 coding DNA: TGTGCCAGCAGTTACACAGGGACCAATCAGCCCCAGCATTTT.

This clone was observed a single time. CDR3 amino acids: CASSVGLAGEDEQFF. DNA for the CDR3: TGTGCCAGCAGCGTAGGTCTAGCGGGAGAGGATGAGCAGTTCTTC. This chain joins TRBV9 and TRBJ2-1; 10 nucleotides match TRBD2. The CDR3 runs 15 residues. V dropped 0 bases and J dropped 8; count of bases not matched to a gene: 5. CDR1 is SGDLS, CDR2 YYNGEE, per germline.

This chain links TRBV10-3 with TRBJ1-2, with 9 nucleotides matching TRBD1. Trimming cost V 3 bases and J 3 bases; bases outside gene matches: 14. The CDR3 is 18 amino acids. In germline, CDR1 is ENHRY, CDR2 SYGVKD. In DNA form, the CDR3 reads TGTGCCATCAGTGAAACAGGGGGCGCGGGGGTTTCCTACTATGGCTACACCTTC. This gives the protein CAISETGGAGVSYYGYTF.